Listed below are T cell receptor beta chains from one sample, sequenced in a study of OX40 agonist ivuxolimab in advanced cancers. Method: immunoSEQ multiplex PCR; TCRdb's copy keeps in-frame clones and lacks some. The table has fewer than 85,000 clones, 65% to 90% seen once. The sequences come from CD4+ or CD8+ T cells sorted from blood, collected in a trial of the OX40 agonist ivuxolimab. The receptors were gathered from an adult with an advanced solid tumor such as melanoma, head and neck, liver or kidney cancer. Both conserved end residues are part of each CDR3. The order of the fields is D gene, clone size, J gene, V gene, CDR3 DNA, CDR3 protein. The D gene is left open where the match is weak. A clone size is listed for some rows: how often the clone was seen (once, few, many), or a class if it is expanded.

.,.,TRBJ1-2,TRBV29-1,TGCAGCGTTGGACAGGTACCCGGCTACACCTTC,CSVGQVPGYTF
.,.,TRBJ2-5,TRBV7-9,TGTGCCAGCAGCTTAGGTCAGAGCATATGGGAGACCCAGTACTTC,CASSLGQSIWETQYF
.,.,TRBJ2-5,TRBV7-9,TGTGCCAGCAGCCTACAGGGGAGGGAGACCCAGTACTTC,CASSLQGRETQYF
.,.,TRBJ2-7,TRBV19,TGTGCCAGTACTCCTCACCTCGGACCGGGCCAGGAGCAGTACTTC,CASTPHLGPGQEQYF
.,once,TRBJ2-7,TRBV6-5,TGTGCCAGCAAGACCACTTACGAGCAGTACTTC,CASKTTYEQYF
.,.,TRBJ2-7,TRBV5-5,TGTGCCAGCACCGTGGGGCTAGCGCTTAGCTCCTACGAGCAGTACTTC,CASTVGLALSSYEQYF
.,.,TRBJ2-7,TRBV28,TGTGCCAGCAGTACGGGATGGGTAGAGTACTTC,CASSTGWVEYF
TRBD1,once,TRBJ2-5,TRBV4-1,TGCGCCAGCAGCCAAGAGGGGACAGGGGGGGAGACCCAGTACTTC,CASSQEGTGGETQYF
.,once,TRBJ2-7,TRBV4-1,TGCGCCAGCAGCCAGCAGGGATATTCCTACGAGCAGTACTTC,CASSQQGYSYEQYF
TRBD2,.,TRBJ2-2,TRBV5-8,TGTGCCAGCAGCCCCGGACTAGCGGGGAGAGGGGAGCTGTTTTTT,CASSPGLAGRGELFF
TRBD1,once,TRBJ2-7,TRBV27,TGTGCCAGCAGTCGGATGACCGGGACAGGGGGCCACGAGCAGTACTTC,CASSRMTGTGGHEQYF
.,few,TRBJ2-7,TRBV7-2,TGTGCCAGCAGCTACTTGACATTGAGCTCCTACGAGCAGTACTTC,CASSYLTLSSYEQYF
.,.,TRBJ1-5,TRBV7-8,TGTGCCAGCAGCTCACCGCGTCGTTTTGAGAGCAATCAGCCCCAGCATTTT,CASSSPRRFESNQPQHF
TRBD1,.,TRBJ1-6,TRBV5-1,TGCGCCAGCAGCCCGACAGGGTTGGTTTCACCCCTCCACTTT,CASSPTGLVSPLHF
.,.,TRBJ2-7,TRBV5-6,TGTGCCAGCAGCCTGGACGGATTAGACGAGCAGTACTTC,CASSLDGLDEQYF
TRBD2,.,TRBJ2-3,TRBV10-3,TGTGCCATCAGTCTAGCGGGAGGGACAGATACGCAGTATTTT,CAISLAGGTDTQYF
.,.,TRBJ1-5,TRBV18,TGTGCCAGCTCACAACCAGGCGAAACCAATCAGCCCCAGCATTTT,CASSQPGETNQPQHF
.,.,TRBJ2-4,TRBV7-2,TGTGCCAGCAGCCTCCGGACAGATCTAGCCAAAAACATTCAGTACTTC,CASSLRTDLAKNIQYF
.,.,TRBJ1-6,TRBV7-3,TGTGCCAGCAGCTTGGGGGGAGCGGGTTCACCCCTCCACTTT,CASSLGGAGSPLHF
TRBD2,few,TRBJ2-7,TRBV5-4,TGTGCCAGCACCCTTGGTGGCGGGAGGGCCCACGAGCAGTACTTC,CASTLGGGRAHEQYF
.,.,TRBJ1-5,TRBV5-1,TGCGCCAGCAGCTTGGAGGGGAGCAATCAGCCCCAGCATTTT,CASSLEGSNQPQHF
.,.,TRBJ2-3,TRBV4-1,TGCGCCAGCAGCCAAGAAACGAGAACGCAGTATTTT,CASSQETRTQYF
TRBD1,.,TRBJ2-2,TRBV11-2,TGTGCCAGCAGTAGAAGGACAGGGGGCGAAGGCGGGGAGCTGTTTTTT,CASSRRTGGEGGELFF
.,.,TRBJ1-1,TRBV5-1,TGCGCCAGCAGCTTGGACCTTTACACTGAAGCTTTCTTT,CASSLDLYTEAFF
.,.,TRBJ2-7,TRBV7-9,TGTGCCAGCAGCCCGGCAGGGGCGCGTTCCTACGAGCAGTACTTC,CASSPAGARSYEQYF
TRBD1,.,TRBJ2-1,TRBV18,TGTGCCAGCTCACCACCGATGACAGGGATTCTAAATGAGCAGTTCTTC,CASSPPMTGILNEQFF
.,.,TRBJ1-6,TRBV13,TGTGCCAGCAGCTTAGAGGGCGCCGCTCGTAATTCACCCCTCCACTTT,CASSLEGAARNSPLHF
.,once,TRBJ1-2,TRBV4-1,TGCGCCAGCAGGCCTTCCGTCACAGGTCATGGCTACACCTTC,CASRPSVTGHGYTF
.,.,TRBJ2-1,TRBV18,TGTGCCAGCTCACGCGGAGGGCGGGATGTCTACAATGAGCAGTTCTTC,CASSRGGRDVYNEQFF
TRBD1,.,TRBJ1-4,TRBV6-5,TGTGCCAGCAGTCGACAGGGGGAAAATGAAAAACTGTTTTTT,CASSRQGENEKLFF
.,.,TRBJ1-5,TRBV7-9,TGTGCCAGCAGCTTAGAAAGCCAGGGCAATCAGCCCCAGCATTTT,CASSLESQGNQPQHF
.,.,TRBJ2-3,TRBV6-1,TGTGCCAGCAGTGAAGCGCTTGCTAGAAGCACAGATACGCAGTATTTT,CASSEALARSTDTQYF
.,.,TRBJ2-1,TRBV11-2,TGTGCCAGCAGCTTAGTTCTATACAATGAGCAGTTCTTC,CASSLVLYNEQFF
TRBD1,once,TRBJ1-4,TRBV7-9,TGTGCCAGCAGCCACCCGGGACAGGGGGAAGAAAAACTGTTTTTT,CASSHPGQGEEKLFF
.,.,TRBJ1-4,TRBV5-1,TGCGCCAGCAAACGACTGAGTGGAGAAAAACTGTTTTTT,CASKRLSGEKLFF
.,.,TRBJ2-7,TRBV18,TGTGCCAGCTCACCTCGGACCTCGGGAGAGCAGTACTTC,CASSPRTSGEQYF
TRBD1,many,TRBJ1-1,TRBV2,TGTGCCAGCAGAGAGAGGGACAGGGTAACTTTCTTT,CASRERDRVTFF
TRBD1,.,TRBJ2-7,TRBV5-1,TGCGCCAGCAGCTTTGCCGGGACAGTCCTGACCCAGCAGTACTTC,CASSFAGTVLTQQYF
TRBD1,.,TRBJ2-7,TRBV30,TGTGCCTGGAGTGTAAAAGGGACAGGACCCTACGAGCAGTACTTC,CAWSVKGTGPYEQYF
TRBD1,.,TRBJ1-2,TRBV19,TGTGCCAGTAGTGCCCAGGGGGCTAACTATGGCTACACCTTC,CASSAQGANYGYTF
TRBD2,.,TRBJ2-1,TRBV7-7,TGTGCTAGCAGCTTAGGGACTAGCGGGGTTAATGAGCAGTTCTTC,CASSLGTSGVNEQFF
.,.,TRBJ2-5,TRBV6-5,TGTGCCAGCAAGTCAAGGTTCTGGGGTCCGGGGACCCAGTACTTC,CASKSRFWGPGTQYF
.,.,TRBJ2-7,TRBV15,TGTGCCACCAGCAGAGATCTTTGGGAGCAGTACTTC,CATSRDLWEQYF
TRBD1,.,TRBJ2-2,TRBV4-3,TGCGCCAGCAGCCAAGAAGGGACAGGCACCGGGGAGCTGTTTTTT,CASSQEGTGTGELFF
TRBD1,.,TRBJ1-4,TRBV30,TGTGCCTGGACCGGGACAGGGAGAGAAAAACTGTTTTTT,CAWTGTGREKLFF
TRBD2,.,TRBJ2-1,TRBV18,TGTGCCAGCTCACCAGCTAGCGGGAGGGACGATGAGCAGTTCTTC,CASSPASGRDDEQFF
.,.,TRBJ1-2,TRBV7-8,TGTGCCAGCAGCCCAGCTCGGGTAGGGGGTTTGAATGGCTACACCTTC,CASSPARVGGLNGYTF
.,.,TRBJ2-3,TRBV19,TGTGCCAGTAGTCCTAGTTTCGGACAGTCCACAGATACGCAGTATTTT,CASSPSFGQSTDTQYF
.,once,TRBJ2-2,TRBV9,TGTGCCAGCAGCGTATCGCCCGGGGCTGGTACCGGGGAGCTGTTTTTT,CASSVSPGAGTGELFF
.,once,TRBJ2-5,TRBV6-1,TGTGCCAGCAGTGGCCCCAGGGGTCGGAGGGAGACCCAGTACTTC,CASSGPRGRRETQYF
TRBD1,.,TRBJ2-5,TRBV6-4,TGTGCCAGCAGTGACGGAACCGGGACAGGGGGCCAGACCCAGTACTTC,CASSDGTGTGGQTQYF
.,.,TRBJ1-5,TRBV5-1,TGCGCCAGCAGCACGACAGTCCAGCATTTT,CASSTTVQHF